This passage covers 11 T cell receptor beta chains from one sample sequenced in a study of blood T cells in healthy people across ages. Together with a sample-barcoded 5' primer, a J-beta primer mix was included in a second PCR lasting about 6 to 11 cycles. TCRdb fed the 5' RACE reads into MiXCR, producing one record per CDR3 protein. Of roughly 1,500,000 distinct CDR3 sequences listed, around 42% are singletons. Sequencing was done on a sample of blood. These receptor sequences come from a woman aged 18-35 years in good health.

This clonotype appeared a few times. This chain links TRBV5-1 with TRBJ2-1, with D unclear. Germline V gives CDR1 SGHRS, CDR2 YFSETQ. V was pared by 4 bases and J by 6 bases, with 20 bases between. CDR3 length equals 16 residues. The CDR3 sequence: CASSPRSGPPLNEQFF. CDR3 nucleotides: TGCGCCAGCAGCCCCCGGTCAGGCCCCCCCCTCAATGAGCAGTTCTTC.

This clonotype occurred a few times. V usage is TRBV6-2 or TRBV6-3 and J usage is TRBJ2-1; D may match TRBD1 or TRBD2 (7 bases each). The CDR3 totals 14 residues. Germline V gene data show CDR1 as MNHEY and CDR2 as SVGEGT. V dropped 8 bases and J dropped 10 bases, with 21 bases sitting between them. CDR3 in DNA: TGTGCCAGCGGGTCCCCAGGGGGGGCAGGAGAGCAGTTCTTC. It yields the protein CASGSPGGAGEQFF.

This clonotype has just a few counts. The genes are TRBV3-1 and TRBJ2-7; TRBD2 aligns across 11 bases. V was pared by 2 bases and J by 0 bases, with 6 bases of the junction left unmatched. The CDR3 has 17 residues. The germline V gene encodes CDR1 LGHDT and CDR2 YNNKEL (reference sequence). CDR3 nucleotides: TGTGCCAGCAGCCAAAGTACTAGCGGGGGCCGCTCCTACGAGCAGTACTTC. This translates into CASSQSTSGGRSYEQYF.

The gene calls are TRBV6-2 or TRBV6-3 and TRBJ2-1, with 10 bases matching TRBD2. Germline-derived CDR1 and CDR2 are MNHEY and SVGEGT. V trimming: 9 bases; J trimming: 9 bases; junction bases outside the gene matches: 8. The CDR3 extends over 13 amino acids. CDR3 nucleotide sequence: TGTGCCAGTTCCGGGACTAGCGAAGGTGAGCAGTTCTTC. As protein: CASSGTSEGEQFF.

This clonotype was observed a handful of times. The rearrangement uses TRBV6-6 and TRBJ1-6; D call uncertain. The germline V gene encodes CDR1 MNHNY and CDR2 SVGAGI (reference sequence). This CDR3 is built from 11 residues. V shed 7 bases and J shed 7 bases, with 5 bases lying between them. The CDR3 sequence: CASNRNSPLHF. The CDR3 DNA is TGTGCCAGCAACCGGAATTCACCCCTCCACTTT.

The chain has TRBV6-1 and TRBJ2-7; TRBD2 matches at 7 bases. The CDR3 contains 16 residues. The V and J ends lost 2 bases and 2 bases, in that order; junction bases with no gene match: 9. Germline lookup yields CDR1 MNHNS and CDR2 SASEGT. The CDR3 DNA is TGTGCCAGCAGTGAACCCGGCGGGAGTCGTGCCTACGAGCAGTACTTC. Translation gives CASSEPGGSRAYEQYF.

The J gene is TRBJ2-7, the V gene TRBV29-1; D gene unclear. Germline CDR1 and CDR2: SQVTM and ANQGSEA. CDR3 size: 13 residues. Trimming took 0 bases from V and 7 from J, leaving 13 bases between them. Here the CDR3 reads CSVEDPDPGEQYF. CDR3 DNA sequence: TGCAGCGTTGAAGACCCGGACCCCGGGGAGCAGTACTTC.

V usage is TRBV4-1 and J usage is TRBJ2-7; D unclear. The germline V gene has CDR1 MGHRA and CDR2 YSYEKL. V lost 0 bases to trimming and J lost 7 bases, with 22 bases between them. CDR3 size: 17 residues. CDR3 DNA sequence: TGCGCCAGCAGCCAAGACCGCACGCCAAATCTGGTCGATGAGCAGTACTTC. Encoded protein: CASSQDRTPNLVDEQYF.

The chain is built from TRBV12-3 or TRBV12-4 and TRBJ1-2, with a weak D call TRBD1 (5 bases). The CDR3 sequence is 16 residues long. V was shortened by 11 bases and J by 4 bases, with 26 bases between the two germline ends. The CDR3 DNA reads as TGTGCCTGCACCCTTGGGGGTTCCAAGACCCTCTATGGCTACACCTTC. Its protein is CACTLGGSKTLYGYTF.

The V and J genes are TRBV20-1 and TRBJ2-1, with 10 bases fitting TRBD2. This CDR3 contains 16 residues. With 1 base clipped from V and 3 bases from J, the junction kept 6 bases outside the gene matches. CDR1 and CDR2 from the germline V gene are DFQATT and SNEGSKA (reference sequence). CDR3 coding DNA: TGCAGTGCTAGAGGTCTTAGCGGGGGGTTCTACAATGAGCAGTTCTTC. It is translated as CSARGLSGGFYNEQFF.

A note on this clonotype: A much larger clone is a single base away; this may be a read error. The chain employs TRBV7-2 and TRBJ2-1; no reliable D call. Germline CDR1 is SGHTA and CDR2 is FQGNSA. There are 11 residues in the CDR3. The ends were cut back, 1 base at V and 8 bases at J, with 3 bases in the middle. The CDR3 reads CASSLDHEQFF. The CDR3 DNA reads TGTGCCAGCAGCTTAGACCATGAGCAGTTCTTC.